What follows is one T cell receptor (beta chain) and its context. The antigen remains unidentified. This sample stems from a study of T cell responses to AZD1222 COVID-19 vaccine. Clones were sequenced by immunoSEQ multiplex PCR, and TCRdb holds only the in-frame ones, with some missing. The sample lists some 180,000 clones; more than 85% were seen once. The study pooled second doses at about 4 or about 12 weeks. Study-level points and caveats: Repertoire sampling occurred only after the peak T cell response. Donors in the cohort were predominantly white British and more often female, and clonal diversity was possibly underestimated. The reported proportion of spike-specific TCRs targeting unmutated variant regions was nearly half.

This specimen was peripheral blood, taken 28 days after the second AZD1222 dose. The clonotype was recovered from an adult who received the AZD1222 COVID-19 vaccine.

The CDR3 coding sequence is TGTGCCAGCAGCCCCGCCGGGGATCCAAGCGGGGGACCGAACACTGAAGCTTTCTTT. Its translation: CASSPAGDPSGGPNTEAFF. The chain combines TRBV4-2 with TRBJ1-1, with a weak D call TRBD1 (5 bases). Germline-derived CDR1 and CDR2 are LGHNA and YNFKEQ. V lost 4 bases, J lost 1 base, and 25 bases lay in between. The CDR3 is made up of 19 amino acids.